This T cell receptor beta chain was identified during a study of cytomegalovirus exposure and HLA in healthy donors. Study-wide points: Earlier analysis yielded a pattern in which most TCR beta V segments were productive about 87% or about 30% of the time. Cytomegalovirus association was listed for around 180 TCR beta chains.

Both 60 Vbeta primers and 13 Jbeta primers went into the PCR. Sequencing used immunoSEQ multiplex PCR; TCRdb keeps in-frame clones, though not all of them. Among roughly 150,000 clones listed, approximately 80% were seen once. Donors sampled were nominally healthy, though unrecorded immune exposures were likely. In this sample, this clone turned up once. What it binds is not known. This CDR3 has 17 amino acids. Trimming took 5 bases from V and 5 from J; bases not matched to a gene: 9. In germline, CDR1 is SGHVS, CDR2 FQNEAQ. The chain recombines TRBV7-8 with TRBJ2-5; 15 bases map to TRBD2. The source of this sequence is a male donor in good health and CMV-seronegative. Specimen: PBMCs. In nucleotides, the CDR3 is TGTGCCAGCAGCCGATGGGGACTAGCGGGAGGTCAGGAGACCCAGTACTTC. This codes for CASSRWGLAGGQETQYF.